This is a list of T cell receptor beta chains from one sample in a study of response to subunit inactivated influenza vaccine. MiXCR, applied by TCRdb to the RT-PCR reads, yields one record per CDR3 protein. The sample carries roughly 710,000 distinct CDR3 sequences, about 14% recorded once. The sequences come from PBMCs from blood, collected 14 days before vaccination. The receptors were gathered from a man aged 45-60 years who received an inactivated influenza vaccine. The CDR3 runs from the conserved cysteine through the conserved F or W. Each record gives: clone size, V gene, D gene, J gene, CDR3 DNA, CDR3 protein. A D gene is named only where the DNA matches it firmly. The size of a clone is reported for some rows only, either as once, few or many, or as a class for expanded clones.

clone_size: few; v_call: TRBV27; d_call: NA; j_call: TRBJ2-3; cdr3_nt: TGTGCCAGCAGTTTAGTGGGAACCGGGGATGCGCAGTATTTT; cdr3_aa: CASSLVGTGDAQYF
clone_size: few; v_call: TRBV20-1; d_call: TRBD2; j_call: TRBJ2-7; cdr3_nt: TGCAGTGCTAGCGGGACTAGCGGGATCTATTCCTACGAGCAGTACTTC; cdr3_aa: CSASGTSGIYSYEQYF
clone_size: few; v_call: TRBV7-2; d_call: NA; j_call: TRBJ2-3; cdr3_nt: TGTGCCAGCAGCTTAAATACAAATCCAGATACGCAGTATTTT; cdr3_aa: CASSLNTNPDTQYF
clone_size: once; v_call: TRBV29-1; d_call: TRBD1; j_call: TRBJ2-1; cdr3_nt: TGCAGCGGACAGGGGGAGTGGTTGAATGAGCAGTTCTTC; cdr3_aa: CSGQGEWLNEQFF
clone_size: NA; v_call: TRBV7-2; d_call: NA; j_call: TRBJ2-1; cdr3_nt: TGTGCCAGCAGCCCCTCGGGGGGCCTTTTCAATGAGCAGTTCTTC; cdr3_aa: CASSPSGGLFNEQFF
clone_size: NA; v_call: TRBV4-2; d_call: NA; j_call: TRBJ1-5; cdr3_nt: TGTGCCAGCAGCCATCCAGGGTCGAATCAGCCCCAGCATTTT; cdr3_aa: CASSHPGSNQPQHF
clone_size: NA; v_call: TRBV5-1; d_call: NA; j_call: TRBJ1-2; cdr3_nt: TGCGCCAGCAGCTTGGATGCCCGTAACTATGGCTACACCTTC; cdr3_aa: CASSLDARNYGYTF
clone_size: few; v_call: TRBV6-2/TRBV6-3; d_call: TRBD2; j_call: TRBJ2-1; cdr3_nt: TGTGCCAGCAGCCCCCAGCGGGGGAGATACAATGAGCAGTTCTTC; cdr3_aa: CASSPQRGRYNEQFF
clone_size: NA; v_call: TRBV2; d_call: NA; j_call: TRBJ2-2; cdr3_nt: TGTGCCAGCAGTGGGTATAGGCCCGGGGAGCTGTTTTTT; cdr3_aa: CASSGYRPGELFF
clone_size: few; v_call: TRBV24-1; d_call: NA; j_call: TRBJ2-1; cdr3_nt: TGTGCCACCAGTGATACCTGGAGGGGTAGGGGCAATGAGCAGTTCTTC; cdr3_aa: CATSDTWRGRGNEQFF
clone_size: few; v_call: TRBV7-2; d_call: NA; j_call: TRBJ2-7; cdr3_nt: TGTGCCAGCAGCTTAGGGACTGGATCCACCTACGAGCAGTACTTC; cdr3_aa: CASSLGTGSTYEQYF
clone_size: few; v_call: TRBV18; d_call: TRBD1; j_call: TRBJ2-7; cdr3_nt: TGTGCCAGCTCCCCTGAACAGGGGCGGGAGCAGTACTTC; cdr3_aa: CASSPEQGREQYF
clone_size: NA; v_call: TRBV6-1; d_call: NA; j_call: TRBJ2-3; cdr3_nt: TGTGCCAGCTCGGACGGAGTCACAGATACGCAGTATTTT; cdr3_aa: CASSDGVTDTQYF
clone_size: NA; v_call: TRBV10-3; d_call: NA; j_call: TRBJ2-2; cdr3_nt: TGTGCCATCAGTGGTTCCGGGGACGCCTACGCCTCCCGGGCAGGACGCACCGGGGAGCTGTTTTTT; cdr3_aa: CAISGSGDAYASRAGRTGELFF
clone_size: many; v_call: TRBV9; d_call: TRBD2; j_call: TRBJ2-7; cdr3_nt: TGTGCCAGCAGCGCCCTAGCGGGTCCCTCCTACGAGCAGTACTTC; cdr3_aa: CASSALAGPSYEQYF
clone_size: NA; v_call: TRBV10-2; d_call: NA; j_call: TRBJ2-4; cdr3_nt: TGCGCCAGCAGTGAGTCGAAAGGGGCCAAAAACATTCAGTACTTC; cdr3_aa: CASSESKGAKNIQYF
clone_size: NA; v_call: TRBV18; d_call: TRBD1; j_call: TRBJ2-1; cdr3_nt: TGTGCCAGCTCACATTACAGGGGGATCAACAATGAGCAGTTCTTC; cdr3_aa: CASSHYRGINNEQFF
clone_size: NA; v_call: TRBV9; d_call: NA; j_call: TRBJ2-7; cdr3_nt: TGTGCCAGCAGCGTAGATTTACAGGCCTACGAGCAGTACTTC; cdr3_aa: CASSVDLQAYEQYF
clone_size: few; v_call: TRBV2; d_call: NA; j_call: TRBJ2-3; cdr3_nt: TGTGCCAGCAGTGATATAAGGGGCACCTTCACAGATACGCAGTATTTT; cdr3_aa: CASSDIRGTFTDTQYF
clone_size: few; v_call: TRBV7-2; d_call: NA; j_call: TRBJ1-5; cdr3_nt: TGTGCCAGCAGCTTATCGACTAATCAGCCCCAGCATTTT; cdr3_aa: CASSLSTNQPQHF
clone_size: many; v_call: TRBV5-1; d_call: TRBD1; j_call: TRBJ1-6; cdr3_nt: TGTGCCAGCAGTTTACGACAGGGGAATTCACCCCTCCACTTT; cdr3_aa: CASSLRQGNSPLHF
clone_size: many; v_call: TRBV7-2; d_call: TRBD2; j_call: TRBJ2-5; cdr3_nt: TGTGCCAGCAGCTTAACGGCGGGAGGGCCCTTTGAGACCCAGTACTTC; cdr3_aa: CASSLTAGGPFETQYF
clone_size: few; v_call: TRBV4-3; d_call: TRBD2; j_call: TRBJ2-1; cdr3_nt: TGCGCCAGCAGCCAAGGATGGGCCGGGAGGCTCAACAATGAGCAGTTCTTC; cdr3_aa: CASSQGWAGRLNNEQFF
clone_size: few; v_call: TRBV24-1; d_call: TRBD2; j_call: TRBJ2-2; cdr3_nt: TGTGCCACCAGGGGGACTAGCGGGGGGGCGAACACCGGGGAGCTGTTTTTT; cdr3_aa: CATRGTSGGANTGELFF
clone_size: few; v_call: TRBV3-1; d_call: NA; j_call: TRBJ1-4; cdr3_nt: TGTGCCAGCAGCCACACGGGGGATGGAAAAAAACTGTTTTTT; cdr3_aa: CASSHTGDGKKLFF
clone_size: few; v_call: TRBV11-2; d_call: NA; j_call: TRBJ2-3; cdr3_nt: TGTGCCAGCAGCGAAACCGCAGATACGCAGTATTTT; cdr3_aa: CASSETADTQYF
clone_size: NA; v_call: TRBV15; d_call: NA; j_call: TRBJ2-1; cdr3_nt: TGTGCCACCAGCAGAGACTGGGGTACTAAGCAGTTCTTC; cdr3_aa: CATSRDWGTKQFF
clone_size: few; v_call: TRBV20-1; d_call: NA; j_call: TRBJ2-1; cdr3_nt: TGCAGTGCAGTCTTAGGTGGTGAGCAGTTCTTC; cdr3_aa: CSAVLGGEQFF
clone_size: few; v_call: TRBV12-3/TRBV12-4; d_call: TRBD2; j_call: TRBJ2-5; cdr3_nt: TGTGCCAGCAGTCCCCGGGCTAGCGGGGGTGAGACCCAGTACTTC; cdr3_aa: CASSPRASGGETQYF
clone_size: few; v_call: TRBV14; d_call: TRBD2; j_call: TRBJ2-1; cdr3_nt: TGTGCCAGCAGCCAAGGCAGACTAGCGGGAGTCGAGGAGCAGTTCTTC; cdr3_aa: CASSQGRLAGVEEQFF
clone_size: NA; v_call: TRBV5-1; d_call: NA; j_call: TRBJ2-5; cdr3_nt: TGCGCCAGCAGCTTGACGAGGGCCGGGCAAGAGACCCAGTACTTC; cdr3_aa: CASSLTRAGQETQYF
clone_size: NA; v_call: TRBV11-2; d_call: TRBD2; j_call: TRBJ2-3; cdr3_nt: TGTGCCAGCAGCTCCTACCTAGCGGAGGACACAGATACGCAGTATTTT; cdr3_aa: CASSSYLAEDTDTQYF
clone_size: NA; v_call: TRBV5-1; d_call: NA; j_call: TRBJ2-3; cdr3_nt: TGCGCCAGCAGCTCTGCTGGGGGGCCCACAGATACGCAGTATTTT; cdr3_aa: CASSSAGGPTDTQYF
clone_size: NA; v_call: TRBV5-1; d_call: TRBD1; j_call: TRBJ2-1; cdr3_nt: TGCGCCAGCAGCTCAGGACAGGGGGAAGGGGAGCAGTTCTTC; cdr3_aa: CASSSGQGEGEQFF
clone_size: few; v_call: TRBV6-5; d_call: NA; j_call: TRBJ2-7; cdr3_nt: TGTGCCAGCAGTTACTCTGGGACACTGGGCTCCTACGAGCAGTACTTC; cdr3_aa: CASSYSGTLGSYEQYF
clone_size: NA; v_call: TRBV3-1; d_call: TRBD2; j_call: TRBJ2-1; cdr3_nt: TGTGCCAGCAGCCAAGGATTAAGCGGGGGGAACAATGAGCAGTTCTTC; cdr3_aa: CASSQGLSGGNNEQFF
clone_size: NA; v_call: TRBV7-2; d_call: NA; j_call: TRBJ1-1; cdr3_nt: TGTGCCAGCAGCTTATTTAGCGGGGGCAACACTGAAGCTTTCTTT; cdr3_aa: CASSLFSGGNTEAFF
clone_size: few; v_call: TRBV20-1; d_call: TRBD2; j_call: TRBJ2-1; cdr3_nt: TGCAGTGCACAAGAATCGACTAGCGGTCGTGAGCAGTTCTTC; cdr3_aa: CSAQESTSGREQFF
clone_size: NA; v_call: TRBV2; d_call: TRBD2; j_call: TRBJ2-3; cdr3_nt: TGTGCCTTCTGTTCTCCCGGACTAGCGGAAAAATCCACAGATACGCAGTATTTT; cdr3_aa: CAFCSPGLAEKSTDTQYF
clone_size: NA; v_call: TRBV7-9; d_call: NA; j_call: TRBJ2-7; cdr3_nt: TGTGCCAGCAGTGTCGGTTCGGGCTACGAGCAGTACTTC; cdr3_aa: CASSVGSGYEQYF
clone_size: NA; v_call: TRBV6-2/TRBV6-3; d_call: TRBD2; j_call: TRBJ2-3; cdr3_nt: TGTGCCAGCAGTTACCCGGCGCGGGGGGGGAGAGATACGCAGTATTTT; cdr3_aa: CASSYPARGGRDTQYF
clone_size: few; v_call: TRBV11-2; d_call: NA; j_call: TRBJ2-5; cdr3_nt: TGTGCCAGCAGCTTAGATCGGACACCCAAGGCGGCCCAGTACTTC; cdr3_aa: CASSLDRTPKAAQYF